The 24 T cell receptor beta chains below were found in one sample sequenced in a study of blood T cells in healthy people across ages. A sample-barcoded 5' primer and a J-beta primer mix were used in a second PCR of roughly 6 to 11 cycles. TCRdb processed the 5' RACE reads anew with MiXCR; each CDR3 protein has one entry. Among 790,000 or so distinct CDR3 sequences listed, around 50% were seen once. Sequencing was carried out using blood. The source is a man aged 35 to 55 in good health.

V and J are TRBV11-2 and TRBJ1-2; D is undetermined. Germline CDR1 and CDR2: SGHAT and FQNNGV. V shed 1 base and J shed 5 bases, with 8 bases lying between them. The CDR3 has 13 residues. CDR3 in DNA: TGTGCCAGCAGCTTAGCGGCAGTTTATGGCTACACCTTC. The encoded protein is CASSLAAVYGYTF.

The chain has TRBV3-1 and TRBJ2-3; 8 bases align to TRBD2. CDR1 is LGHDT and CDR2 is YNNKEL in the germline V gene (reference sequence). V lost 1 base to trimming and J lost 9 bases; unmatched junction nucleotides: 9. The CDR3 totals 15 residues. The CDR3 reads CASSQGRGGERTQYF. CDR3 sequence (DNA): TGTGCCAGCAGCCAAGGACGGGGGGGCGAGCGGACGCAGTATTTT.

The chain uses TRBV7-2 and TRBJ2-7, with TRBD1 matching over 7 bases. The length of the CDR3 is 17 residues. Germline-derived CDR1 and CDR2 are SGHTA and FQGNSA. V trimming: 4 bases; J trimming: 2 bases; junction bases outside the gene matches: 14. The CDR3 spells CASSSKRTRDSAYEQYF. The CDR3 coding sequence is TGTGCCAGCAGCTCAAAAAGAACCCGGGACAGCGCCTACGAGCAGTACTTC. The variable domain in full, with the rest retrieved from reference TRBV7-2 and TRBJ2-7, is GAGVSQSPSNKVTEKGKDVELRCDPISGHTALYWYRQSLGQGLEFLIYFQGNSAPDKSGLPSDRFSAERTGGSVSTLTIQRTQQEDSAVYLCASSSKRTRDSAYEQYFGPGTRLTVT.

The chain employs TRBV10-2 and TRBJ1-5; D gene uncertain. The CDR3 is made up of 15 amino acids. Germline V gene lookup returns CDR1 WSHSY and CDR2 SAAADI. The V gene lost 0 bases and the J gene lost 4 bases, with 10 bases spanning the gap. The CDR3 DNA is TGCGCCAGCAGTGAGTCTGGAGCTACGAATCAGCCCCAGCATTTT. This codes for CASSESGATNQPQHF.

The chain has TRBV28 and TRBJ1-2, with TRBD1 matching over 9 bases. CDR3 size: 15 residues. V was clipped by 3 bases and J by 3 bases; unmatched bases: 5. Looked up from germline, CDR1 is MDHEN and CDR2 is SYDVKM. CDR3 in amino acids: CASSFTRQGDYGYTF. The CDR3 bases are TGTGCCAGCAGTTTCACGAGACAGGGGGACTATGGCTACACCTTC.

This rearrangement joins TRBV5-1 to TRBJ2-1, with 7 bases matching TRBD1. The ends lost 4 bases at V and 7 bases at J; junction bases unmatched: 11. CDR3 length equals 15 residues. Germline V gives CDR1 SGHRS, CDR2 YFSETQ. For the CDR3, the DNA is TGCGCCAGCAGCCTTGACAGGGTACGGGCTAATGAGCAGTTCTTC. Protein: CASSLDRVRANEQFF.

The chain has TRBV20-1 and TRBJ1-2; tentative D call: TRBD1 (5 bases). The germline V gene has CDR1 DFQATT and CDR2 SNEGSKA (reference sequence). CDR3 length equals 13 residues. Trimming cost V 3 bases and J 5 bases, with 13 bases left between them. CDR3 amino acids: CSASPRDVYGYTF. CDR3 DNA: TGCAGTGCTAGTCCCAGGGACGTTTATGGCTACACCTTC.

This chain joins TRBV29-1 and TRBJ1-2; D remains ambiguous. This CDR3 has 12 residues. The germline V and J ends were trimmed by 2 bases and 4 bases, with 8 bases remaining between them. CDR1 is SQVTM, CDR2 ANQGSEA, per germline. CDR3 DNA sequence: TGCAGCGTTGAAACTGCCCTCTATGGCTACACCTTC. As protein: CSVETALYGYTF. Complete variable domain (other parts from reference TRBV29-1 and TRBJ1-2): SAVISQKPSRDICQRGTSLTIQCQVDSQVTMMFWYRQQPGQSLTLIATANQGSEATYESGFVIDKFPISRPNLTFSTLTVSNMSPEDSSIYLCSVETALYGYTFGSGTRLTVV.

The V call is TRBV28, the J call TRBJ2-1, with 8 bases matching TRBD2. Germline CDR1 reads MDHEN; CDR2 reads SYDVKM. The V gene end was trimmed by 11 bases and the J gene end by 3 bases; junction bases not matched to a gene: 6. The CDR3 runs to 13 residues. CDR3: CASGTRLYNEQFF. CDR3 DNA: TGTGCCTCCGGGACTAGACTCTACAATGAGCAGTTCTTC. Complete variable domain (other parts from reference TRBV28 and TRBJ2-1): DVKVTQSSRYLVKRTGEKVFLECVQDMDHENMFWYRQDPGLGLRLIYFSYDVKMKEKGDIPEGYSVSREKKERFSLILESASTNQTSMYLCASGTRLYNEQFFGPGTRLTVL.

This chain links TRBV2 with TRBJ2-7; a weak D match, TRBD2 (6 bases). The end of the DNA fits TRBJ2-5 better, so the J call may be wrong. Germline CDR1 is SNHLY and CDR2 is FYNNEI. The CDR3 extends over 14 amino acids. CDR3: CASIGRGRSETQYF. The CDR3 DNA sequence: TGTGCCAGCATCGGGAGAGGTCGCTCGGAGACCCAGTACTTC.

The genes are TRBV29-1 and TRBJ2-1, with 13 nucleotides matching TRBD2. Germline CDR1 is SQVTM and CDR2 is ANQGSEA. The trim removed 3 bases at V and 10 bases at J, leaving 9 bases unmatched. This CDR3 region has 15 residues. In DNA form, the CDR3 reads TGCAGCGTTGAGGTTACTAGCGGGGGGGCAGGGGAGCAGTTCTTC. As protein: CSVEVTSGGAGEQFF.

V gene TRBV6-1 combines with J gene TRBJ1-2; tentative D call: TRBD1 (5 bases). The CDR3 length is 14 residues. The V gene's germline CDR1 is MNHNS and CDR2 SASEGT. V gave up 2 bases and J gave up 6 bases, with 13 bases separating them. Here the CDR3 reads CASSELAGIDGYTF. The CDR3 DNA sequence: TGTGCCAGCAGTGAACTGGCAGGGATCGATGGCTACACCTTC.

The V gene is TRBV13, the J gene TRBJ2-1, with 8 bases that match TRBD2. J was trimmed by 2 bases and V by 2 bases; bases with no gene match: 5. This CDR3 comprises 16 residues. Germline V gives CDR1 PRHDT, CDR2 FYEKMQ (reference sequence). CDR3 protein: CASSLFAGGPYNEQFF. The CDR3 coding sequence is TGTGCCAGCAGCTTATTCGCGGGAGGCCCCTACAATGAGCAGTTCTTC.

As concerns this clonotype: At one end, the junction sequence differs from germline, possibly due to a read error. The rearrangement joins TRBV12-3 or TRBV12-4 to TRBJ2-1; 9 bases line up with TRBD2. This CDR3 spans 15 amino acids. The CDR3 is CASNSPSGTYNEQFF. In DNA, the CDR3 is TGTGCTAGCAATAGCCCTAGCGGGACCTACAATGAGCAGTTCTTC.

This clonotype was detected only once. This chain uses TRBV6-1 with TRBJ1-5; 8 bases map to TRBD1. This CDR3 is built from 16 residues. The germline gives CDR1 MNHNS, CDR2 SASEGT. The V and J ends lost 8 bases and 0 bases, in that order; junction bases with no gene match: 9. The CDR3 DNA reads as TGTGCCAGCGGAACCACAGGGGGGGGTAGCAATCAGCCCCAGCATTTT. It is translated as CASGTTGGGSNQPQHF.

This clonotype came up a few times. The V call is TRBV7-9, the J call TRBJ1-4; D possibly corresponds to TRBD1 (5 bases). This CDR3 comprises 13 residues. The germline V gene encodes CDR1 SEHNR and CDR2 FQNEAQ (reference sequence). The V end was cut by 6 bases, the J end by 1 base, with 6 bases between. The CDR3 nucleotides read TGTGCCAGCAGGGGGCTAACTAATGAAAAACTGTTTTTT. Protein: CASRGLTNEKLFF.

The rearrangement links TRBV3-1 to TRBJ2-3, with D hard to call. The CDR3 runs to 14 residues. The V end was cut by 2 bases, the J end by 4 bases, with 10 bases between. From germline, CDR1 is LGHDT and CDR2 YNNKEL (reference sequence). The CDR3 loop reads CASSQLVLSDTQYF. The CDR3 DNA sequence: TGTGCCAGCAGCCAACTAGTGTTATCAGATACGCAGTATTTT.

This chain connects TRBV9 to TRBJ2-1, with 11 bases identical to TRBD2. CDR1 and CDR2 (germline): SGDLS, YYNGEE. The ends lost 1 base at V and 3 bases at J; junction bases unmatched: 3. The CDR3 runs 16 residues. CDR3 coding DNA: TGTGCCAGCAGCGTAAGGACTAGCGGGTTCTACAATGAGCAGTTCTTC. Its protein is CASSVRTSGFYNEQFF.

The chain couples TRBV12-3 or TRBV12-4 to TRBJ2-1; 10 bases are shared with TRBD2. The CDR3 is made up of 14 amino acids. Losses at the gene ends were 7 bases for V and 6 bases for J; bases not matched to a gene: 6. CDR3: CASKLLAGVNEQFF. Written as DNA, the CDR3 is TGTGCCAGCAAACTTCTAGCGGGAGTCAATGAGCAGTTCTTC.

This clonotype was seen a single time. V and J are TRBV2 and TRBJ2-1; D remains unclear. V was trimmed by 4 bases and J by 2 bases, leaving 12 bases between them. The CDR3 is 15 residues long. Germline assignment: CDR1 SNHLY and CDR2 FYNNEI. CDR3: CASSAFLGPYNEQFF. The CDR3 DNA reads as TGTGCCAGCAGTGCATTTCTCGGGCCCTACAATGAGCAGTTCTTC.

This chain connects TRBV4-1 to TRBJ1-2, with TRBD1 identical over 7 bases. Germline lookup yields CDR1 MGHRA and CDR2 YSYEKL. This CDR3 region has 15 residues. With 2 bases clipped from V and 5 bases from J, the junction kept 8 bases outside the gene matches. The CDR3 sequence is CASSQPSGQDYGYTF. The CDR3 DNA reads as TGCGCCAGCAGCCAACCTTCAGGACAGGATTATGGCTACACCTTC.

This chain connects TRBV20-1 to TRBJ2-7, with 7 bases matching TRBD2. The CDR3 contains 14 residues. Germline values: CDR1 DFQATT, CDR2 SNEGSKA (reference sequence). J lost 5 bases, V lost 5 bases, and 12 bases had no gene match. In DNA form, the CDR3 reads TGCAGTGCTCCCAGCCATCGCGGGGGTAACGAGCAGTACTTC. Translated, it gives CSAPSHRGGNEQYF.

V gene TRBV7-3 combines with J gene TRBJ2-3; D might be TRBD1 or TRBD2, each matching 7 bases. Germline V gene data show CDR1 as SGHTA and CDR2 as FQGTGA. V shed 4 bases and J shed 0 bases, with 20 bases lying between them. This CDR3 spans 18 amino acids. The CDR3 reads CASSSFRGRDRSTDTQYF. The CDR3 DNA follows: TGTGCCAGCAGCTCCTTCCGGGGGAGGGACAGAAGCACAGATACGCAGTATTTT.

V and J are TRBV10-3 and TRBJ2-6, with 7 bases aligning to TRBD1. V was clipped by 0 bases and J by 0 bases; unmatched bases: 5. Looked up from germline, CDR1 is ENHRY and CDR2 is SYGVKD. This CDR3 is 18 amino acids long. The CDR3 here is CAISESTAGGSGANVLTF. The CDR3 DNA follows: TGTGCCATCAGTGAGTCCACAGCAGGGGGCTCTGGGGCCAACGTCCTGACTTTC.